The 12 T cell receptor beta chains in this list originate from one sample, sequenced in a study of blood T cell repertoires in COVID-19. Here immunoSEQ multiplex PCR was the method, and the copy in TCRdb shows in-frame clones only, minus some. The sample lists under 95,000 clones; approximately 86% were seen once. The sequencing sample was made of peripheral blood. Every receptor here comes from a woman of 80 years or more with acute or convalescent COVID-19.

This clone was seen a single time. V and J are TRBV6-1 and TRBJ2-1, with 8 bases lining up with TRBD1. The CDR3 spans 15 residues. In germline, CDR1 is MNHNS, CDR2 SASEGT. Germline trimming cut 1 base from V and 3 bases from J; bases unmatched to any gene: 2. CDR3: CASSEGTGLYNEQFF. The CDR3 nucleotides read TGTGCCAGCAGTGAAGGGACAGGGCTCTACAATGAGCAGTTCTTC.

The chain is built from TRBV19 and TRBJ1-6; 9 bases map to TRBD1. From germline, CDR1 is LNHDA and CDR2 SQIVND (reference sequence). CDR3 length equals 14 residues. V lost 3 bases to trimming and J lost 10 bases; unmatched junction nucleotides: 4. CDR3 sequence reads: CASSIPGQGSPLHF. The CDR3 coding sequence is TGTGCCAGTAGTATTCCGGGACAGGGATCACCCCTCCACTTT.

The rearrangement links TRBV15 to TRBJ2-1; D is possibly TRBD2 (6 bases). Germline CDR1 reads LNHNV; CDR2 reads YYDKDF (reference sequence). V lost 4 bases and J 2 bases, leaving 18 bases between the germline ends. The CDR3 is 17 amino acids. The CDR3: CATSTGSGAGPYNEQFF. CDR3 DNA: TGTGCCACCAGCACAGGATCGGGAGCGGGCCCCTACAATGAGCAGTTCTTC.

The chain recombines TRBV5-6 with TRBJ1-2; 11 bases fit TRBD1. The CDR3 totals 15 residues. CDR1 is SGHDT and CDR2 is YYEEEE in the germline V gene. The J segment lost 5 bases and the V segment lost 3 bases, leaving 6 bases of the junction unmatched. CDR3 protein: CASSWDRGELYGYTF. The DNA for the CDR3 is TGTGCCAGCAGCTGGGACAGGGGGGAACTTTATGGCTACACCTTC.

V and J are TRBV7-2 and TRBJ2-7, with 7 bases matching TRBD2. V lost 3 bases, J lost 7 bases, and 9 bases stayed unmatched. This CDR3 is 14 amino acids long. Germline V gene lookup returns CDR1 SGHTA and CDR2 FQGNSA. The CDR3 is CASSFLGGGGEQYF. CDR3 in DNA: TGTGCCAGCAGCTTCCTAGGCGGGGGAGGGGAGCAGTACTTC.

This clone turned up a few times. J is TRBJ1-2 and V is TRBV5-1, with TRBD1 identical over 7 bases. The V gene's germline CDR1 is SGHRS and CDR2 YFSETQ. The V gene end was trimmed by 0 bases and the J gene end by 4 bases; junction bases not matched to a gene: 6. The CDR3 has 15 amino acids. The CDR3 spells CASSLATGKGYGYTF. The CDR3 nucleotides read TGCGCCAGCAGCTTGGCGACAGGGAAAGGCTATGGCTACACCTTC.

This sequence joins TRBV30 and TRBJ1-1; D might be TRBD1 (5 bases). The CDR3 contains 17 residues. Trimming shortened V by 3 bases and J by 0 bases, and 20 bases separated the two germline ends. Germline V gene lookup returns CDR1 GTSNPN and CDR2 SVGIG (reference sequence). The chain's CDR3 is CAWRAARLGLMNTEAFF. CDR3 in DNA: TGTGCCTGGAGGGCAGCCCGGCTGGGGCTAATGAACACTGAAGCTTTCTTT.

This clone was recorded once. V is TRBV3-1 (or the pseudogene TRBV3-2) and J is TRBJ1-2; D may be TRBD1 (5 bases). V was pared by 1 base and J by 3 bases, with 9 bases between. The CDR3 totals 14 residues. Germline lookup yields CDR1 LGHDT and CDR2 YNNKEL (reference sequence). CDR3 bases: TGTGCCAGCAGCCAAGGACAGATCTACTATGGCTACACCTTC. Residues: CASSQGQIYYGYTF.

The genes are TRBV7-8 and TRBJ1-2; D perhaps matches TRBD1 (5 bases). V gave up 2 bases and J gave up 8 bases, with 15 bases separating them. The CDR3 sequence is 14 residues long. Germline assignment: CDR1 SGHVS and CDR2 FQNEAQ. In nucleotides, the CDR3 is TGTGCCAGCAGCTTACAGGCAGGGCAATGGGGCTACACCTTC. Amino acid sequence: CASSLQAGQWGYTF.

The chain employs TRBV6-1 and TRBJ2-1, with D possibly TRBD2 on 5 matching bases. Trimming stripped 4 bases from V and 3 bases from J, with 16 bases between. The CDR3 totals 16 residues. CDR1 and CDR2 from the germline V gene are MNHNS and SASEGT. CDR3 loop: CASSGGVAGYYNEQFF. The CDR3 nucleotides are TGTGCCAGCAGTGGGGGAGTGGCAGGATACTACAATGAGCAGTTCTTC.

This rearrangement joins TRBV29-1 to TRBJ2-5, with D perhaps matching TRBD1 (5 bases). Per germline, CDR1 SQVTM and CDR2 ANQGSEA. V was pared by 4 bases and J by 0 bases, with 9 bases between. This CDR3 is 13 amino acids long. The CDR3 spells CSVGQYHQETQYF. CDR3 bases: TGCAGCGTTGGACAGTATCACCAAGAGACCCAGTACTTC.

The V call is TRBV5-1, the J call TRBJ2-2, with a possible D match to TRBD1 (6 bases). The V end lost 4 bases, the J end lost 1 base, and 11 bases lay between the germline ends. CDR3 size: 15 residues. CDR1 is SGHRS and CDR2 is YFSETQ in the germline V gene. The CDR3 nucleotides are TGCGCCAGCAGCGACAGGCCACAGAACACCGGGGAGCTGTTTTTT. Protein product: CASSDRPQNTGELFF.